Following are 23 T cell receptor beta chains from one sample sequenced in a study of blood T cell repertoires in COVID-19. Only in-frame clones appear in the TCRdb table, and some are missing; sequencing was by immunoSEQ multiplex PCR. Here the sample spans 50,000 to 65,000 clones, roughly 87% being singletons. Sequencing was performed on peripheral blood. The receptors were sampled from a man aged 50-59 years with active COVID-19.

The V and J genes are TRBV3-1 (or the pseudogene TRBV3-2) and TRBJ2-1; maybe TRBD2 (5 bases). The V end was cut by 6 bases, the J end by 10 bases, with 16 bases between. Germline V gene lookup returns CDR1 LGHDT and CDR2 YNNKEL (reference sequence). The CDR3 length is 13 residues. The CDR3 sequence is CASSFRTGLEQFF. CDR3 nucleotide sequence: TGTGCCAGCAGTTTCAGGACTGGACTGGAGCAGTTCTTC.

This rearrangement joins TRBV5-1 to TRBJ2-5, with 8 bases identical to TRBD2. The CDR3 runs to 16 residues. Per germline, CDR1 SGHRS and CDR2 YFSETQ. The J segment lost 5 bases and the V segment lost 3 bases, leaving 12 bases of the junction unmatched. The DNA of the CDR3 is TGCGCCAGCAGCTCCTTAGCGGGGCCCCTCTCGGAGACCCAGTACTTC. This translates into CASSSLAGPLSETQYF.

V and J are TRBV10-3 and TRBJ2-7; 9 nucleotides line up with TRBD2. V was clipped by 2 bases and J by 7 bases; unmatched bases: 6. Germline CDR1 ENHRY, CDR2 SYGVKD. The CDR3 contains 14 residues. The CDR3 loop reads CAISEGLAGREQYF. The CDR3 bases are TGTGCCATCAGTGAGGGGCTAGCGGGGCGTGAGCAGTACTTC.

V gene TRBV7-9 combines with J gene TRBJ2-7; tentatively, D is TRBD2 (7 bases). Trimming removed 5 bases from V and 6 bases from J, with 20 bases in between. The CDR3 is 15 residues long. Germline V gives CDR1 SEHNR, CDR2 FQNEAQ (reference sequence). The DNA for the CDR3 is TGTGCCAGCAGCCACCCCCGGGGGGCCTCCGGCGAGCAGTACTTC. Translated: CASSHPRGASGEQYF.

The chain combines TRBV5-4 with TRBJ2-3; 15 bases align to TRBD2. The CDR3 contains 17 residues. Germline V lookup: CDR1 SGHNT, CDR2 YYREEE (reference sequence). The trim removed 5 bases at V and 0 bases at J, leaving 4 bases unmatched. The CDR3 DNA sequence: TGTGCCAGCAGGACGGGGACTAGCGGGGGGAGCACAGATACGCAGTATTTT. The encoded protein is CASRTGTSGGSTDTQYF.

The J gene is TRBJ2-7, the V gene TRBV6-5; D is undetermined. Germline CDR1 is MNHEY and CDR2 is SVGAGI. The V and J ends lost 0 bases and 5 bases respectively, with 14 bases between them. The CDR3 consists of 15 residues. The CDR3 sequence is CASSYSPGSLHEQYF. CDR3 coding DNA: TGTGCCAGCAGTTACTCCCCAGGCAGTTTACACGAGCAGTACTTC.

V is TRBV5-6 and J is TRBJ2-3; weak D call: TRBD2 (7 bases). This CDR3 is built from 15 residues. Germline CDR1 and CDR2: SGHDT and YYEEEE. Trimming pared 4 bases from V and 7 bases from J, leaving 19 bases between. The CDR3 sequence is CASSPARGALNTQYF. The CDR3 DNA follows: TGTGCCAGCAGCCCGGCTCGGGGGGCCTTGAATACGCAGTATTTT.

The chain employs TRBV9 and TRBJ2-2; 9 bases line up with TRBD1. The CDR3 runs 15 residues. CDR1 SGDLS and CDR2 YYNGEE come from the germline V gene. V gave up 2 bases and J gave up 5 bases; unmatched junction bases: 4. CDR3 nucleotide sequence: TGTGCCAGCAGCGTGGGACAGGGACGGACCGGGGAGCTGTTTTTT. Its protein is CASSVGQGRTGELFF.

This sequence joins TRBV4-2 and TRBJ2-3; 8 nucleotides agree with TRBD2. The germline V gene encodes CDR1 LGHNA and CDR2 YNFKEQ. The trim removed 3 bases at V and 6 bases at J, leaving 17 bases unmatched. CDR3 length equals 18 residues. The CDR3 here is CASSHLSPGGASPDTQYF. In nucleotides, the CDR3 is TGTGCCAGCAGCCACTTATCCCCCGGGGGGGCATCACCGGATACGCAGTATTTT.

The V gene is TRBV7-2, the J gene TRBJ2-5; D is undetermined. V was pared by 5 bases and J by 2 bases, with 15 bases between. The CDR3 contains 15 residues. CDR1 and CDR2 from the germline V gene are SGHTA and FQGNSA. CDR3 loop: CASSRSSSTQETQYF. The CDR3 DNA reads TGTGCCAGCAGCCGGTCTTCCTCGACACAAGAGACCCAGTACTTC.

As concerns this clone: One end of the junction varies from germline; a read error may be responsible. The V and J genes are TRBV14 and TRBJ2-2; 11 bases fit TRBD2. Germline V gives CDR1 SGHDN, CDR2 FVKESK. This CDR3 contains 15 residues. CDR3 sequence (DNA): TGTGCCAGTAGCCTACTAGCGGGGGACACCGGGGAGCTGTTTTTT. Protein: CASSLLAGDTGELFF.

This chain uses TRBV29-1 with TRBJ2-7; 11 bases map to TRBD1. Germline V lookup: CDR1 SQVTM, CDR2 ANQGSEA. Unmatched junction bases numbered 3, after V lost 4 bases and J lost 4 bases. This CDR3 has 13 amino acids. The CDR3 loop is CSVVGQGAYEQYF. For the CDR3, the DNA is TGCAGCGTTGTTGGACAGGGGGCTTACGAGCAGTACTTC.

The V and J genes are TRBV15 and TRBJ2-5, with 10 bases fitting TRBD1. Germline values: CDR1 LNHNV, CDR2 YYDKDF (reference sequence). This CDR3 has 14 residues. V dropped 7 bases and J dropped 5; count of bases not matched to a gene: 7. The CDR3 nucleotides read TGTGCCACCACCCCCGGGACAGGGGTGGAGACCCAGTACTTC. The encoded protein is CATTPGTGVETQYF.

CDR3 bases: TGTGCCACCAGTGACCCTACCCAAATGAGGCAGTTCTTC. As protein: CATSDPTQMRQFF. The V call is TRBV24-1, the J call TRBJ2-1; D is ambiguous. V was trimmed by 4 bases and J by 12 bases, leaving 15 bases between them. This CDR3 comprises 13 residues. From germline, CDR1 is KGHDR and CDR2 SFDVKD.

With respect to this clone: A junction boundary mismatches the germline segment, possibly from a read error. The chain has TRBV5-1 and TRBJ2-7, with D unresolved. The CDR3 runs 13 residues. The germline V gene encodes CDR1 SGHRS and CDR2 YFSETQ. The CDR3 DNA follows: TGCGCCAGCAGCTTGGACAGACCAACGTTCTCCAGCTTC. Its protein is CASSLDRPTFSSF.

This chain connects TRBV12-3 or TRBV12-4 to TRBJ1-2, with D possibly matching TRBD1 (5 bases). The V end lost 8 bases, the J end lost 7 bases, and 11 bases lay between the germline ends. The CDR3 sequence is 11 residues long. DNA for the CDR3: TGTGCCAGCGGGGGAGGTTTTGGCTACACCTTC. Its protein product is CASGGGFGYTF.

This sequence joins TRBV4-1 and TRBJ1-1; D not resolved. This CDR3 has 15 amino acids. In germline, CDR1 is MGHRA, CDR2 YSYEKL. Trimming pared 2 bases from V and 2 bases from J, leaving 12 bases between. The DNA for the CDR3 is TGCGCCAGCAGCCAACCCATCGCAGGTAACACTGAAGCTTTCTTT. Its protein is CASSQPIAGNTEAFF.

J is TRBJ2-5 and V is TRBV7-2; 13 bases line up with TRBD2. CDR1 is SGHTA and CDR2 is FQGNSA in the germline V gene. The CDR3 totals 16 residues. Unmatched junction bases numbered 4, after V lost 5 bases and J lost 1 base. CDR3 loop: CASSLGLAGAQETQYF. The CDR3 nucleotides are TGTGCCAGCAGCCTCGGACTAGCGGGGGCCCAAGAGACCCAGTACTTC.

The J gene is TRBJ1-4, the V gene TRBV4-2, with 8 bases fitting TRBD1. Trimming took 4 bases from V and 3 from J; bases not matched to a gene: 10. The CDR3 is 17 amino acids. Germline loops: CDR1 LGHNA, CDR2 YNFKEQ. The CDR3 region has the DNA TGTGCCAGCAGCCGAGCTACCTCGGACAGGGCTAATGAAAAACTGTTTTTT. Translating it yields CASSRATSDRANEKLFF.

The V gene is TRBV15, the J gene TRBJ1-2, with TRBD1 matching over 8 bases. V was clipped by 3 bases and J by 6 bases; unmatched bases: 21. The CDR3 has 19 amino acids. Germline-derived CDR1 and CDR2 are LNHNV and YYDKDF (reference sequence). This chain's CDR3 is CATSRGPAAGGESRHGYTF. CDR3 sequence (DNA): TGTGCCACCAGCAGGGGACCGGCGGCAGGGGGCGAATCGAGGCATGGCTACACCTTC.

This clone appeared a few times. This sequence joins TRBV7-2 and TRBJ2-3, with 8 bases aligning to TRBD2. CDR1 and CDR2 (germline): SGHTA, FQGNSA. This CDR3 spans 15 amino acids. With 1 base clipped from V and 1 base from J, the junction kept 1 base outside the gene matches. CDR3 in DNA: TGTGCCAGCAGCTTAGGGCGGGGGGGCACAGATACGCAGTATTTT. Protein product: CASSLGRGGTDTQYF.

This clone was recorded a few times. This rearrangement joins TRBV4-2 to TRBJ2-3; TRBD2 agrees at 9 bases. V lost 3 bases and J lost 4; bases outside the gene matches: 5. Germline V CDR1 and CDR2: LGHNA, YNFKEQ. The CDR3 extends over 15 amino acids. The CDR3 sequence: CASSQEAGGSDTQYF. The DNA for the CDR3 is TGTGCCAGCAGCCAGGAAGCGGGGGGCTCAGATACGCAGTATTTT.

This chain links TRBV3-1 (or the pseudogene TRBV3-2) with TRBJ1-6; D call uncertain. This CDR3 is built from 13 residues. V lost 5 bases and J lost 8, with 10 bases in between. Germline V gene sequence: CDR1 LGHDT, CDR2 YNNKEL (reference sequence). For the CDR3, the DNA is TGTGCCAGCAGCTCCCGACTCGATTCACCCCTCCACTTT. Protein: CASSSRLDSPLHF.